This is a list of T cell receptor beta chains from one sample in a study of CD8 T cells in ankylosing spondylitis. TCRdb called the 5' RACE reads again in MiXCR, with one record for every CDR3 protein. The repertoire has hundreds of thousands of distinct CDR3 sequences, approximately 11% of them found once; the top ten carry nearly 7%. The sequenced material came from blood, either unsorted or a sorted T cell fraction (not recorded which). Receptors originate from a male donor with ankylosing spondylitis. Both conserved end residues are trimmed from each CDR3.

TRBV9	ASSGRPHSGNTIY
TRBV5-5	ASSLEGISSYEQY
TRBV3-1	ASSQEALKNTGELF
TRBV7-9	ASSLTGGWNSGNTIY
TRBV5-1	ASSLNRGSGNTIY
TRBV5-1	ASSLTAESPLH
TRBV12-3/TRBV12-4	ASTASMEGTQY
TRBV2	ASSEALGGVYNEQF
TRBV24-1	ATSDDRSGEQF
TRBV24-1	ATSDPPGTGGAETQY
TRBV12-3/TRBV12-4	ASSFGTGVRYTEAF
TRBV12-3/TRBV12-4	ASSPGTSGRVDNEQF
TRBV9	ASSVEVDTQY
TRBV10-3	AISPSGTGVLNEQF
TRBV6-5	ASSYTPSGSGGPQY
TRBV11-2	ASSLSSNRDYT
TRBV7-8	ASSSTGTGDSSYNEQF
TRBV27	ASRQGSGEGYNEQF
TRBV29-1	SALGTSRNQGW
TRBV20-1	SARGQRGYNEQF
TRBV5-6	ASSPTELNTRNEQF
TRBV20-1	SARRDPIGEAF
TRBV20-1	SASHQGADTQY
TRBV6-5	ASSYGGPTNEQF
TRBV12-3/TRBV12-4	ASSSPSALTDTQY
TRBV12-3/TRBV12-4	ASSLHGGGVETQY
TRBV4-1	ASSPADRRTDTQY
TRBV10-3	AISFTSGVTGELF
TRBV21-1	ASSKGKREADTQY
TRBV12-3/TRBV12-4	ASSSFRDSANDEQY
TRBV18	ASSPTVTNEQF
TRBV5-1	ASKDPSGGYEQF
TRBV20-1	SAPGNLNTEAF